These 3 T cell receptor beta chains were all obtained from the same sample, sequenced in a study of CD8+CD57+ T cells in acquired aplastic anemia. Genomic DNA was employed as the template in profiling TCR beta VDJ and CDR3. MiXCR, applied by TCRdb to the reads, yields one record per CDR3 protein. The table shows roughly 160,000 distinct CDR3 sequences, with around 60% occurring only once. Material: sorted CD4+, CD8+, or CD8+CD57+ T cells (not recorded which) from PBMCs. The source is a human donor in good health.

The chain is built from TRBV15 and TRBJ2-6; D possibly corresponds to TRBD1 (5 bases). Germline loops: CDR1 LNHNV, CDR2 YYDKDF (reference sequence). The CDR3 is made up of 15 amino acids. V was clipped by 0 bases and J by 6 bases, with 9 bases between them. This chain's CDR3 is CATSRELGEANVLTF. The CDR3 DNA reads TGTGCCACCAGCAGAGAATTAGGGGAGGCCAACGTCCTGACTTTC.

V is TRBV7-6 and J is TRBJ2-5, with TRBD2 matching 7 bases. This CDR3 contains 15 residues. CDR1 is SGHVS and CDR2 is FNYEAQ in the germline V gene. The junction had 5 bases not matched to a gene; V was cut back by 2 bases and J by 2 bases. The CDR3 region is CASSLIWGGQETQYF. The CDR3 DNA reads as TGTGCCAGCAGCTTAATTTGGGGGGGACAAGAGACCCAGTACTTC. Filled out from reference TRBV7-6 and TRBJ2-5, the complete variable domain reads GAGVSQSPRYKVTKRGQDVALRCDPISGHVSLYWYRQALGQGPEFLTYFNYEAQQDKSGLPNDRFSAERPEGSISTLTIQRTEQRDSAMYRCASSLIWGGQETQYFGPGTRLLVL.

CDR3 region: CASSFDRNGEQYF. In DNA form, the CDR3 reads TGTGCCAGCAGTTTCGACAGGAACGGCGAGCAGTACTTC. The chain couples TRBV7-3 to TRBJ2-7, with D perhaps TRBD1 (6 bases). Trimming removed 6 bases at V and 6 bases at J, with 15 bases between. This CDR3 comprises 13 residues. Looked up from germline, CDR1 is SGHTA and CDR2 is FQGTGA.